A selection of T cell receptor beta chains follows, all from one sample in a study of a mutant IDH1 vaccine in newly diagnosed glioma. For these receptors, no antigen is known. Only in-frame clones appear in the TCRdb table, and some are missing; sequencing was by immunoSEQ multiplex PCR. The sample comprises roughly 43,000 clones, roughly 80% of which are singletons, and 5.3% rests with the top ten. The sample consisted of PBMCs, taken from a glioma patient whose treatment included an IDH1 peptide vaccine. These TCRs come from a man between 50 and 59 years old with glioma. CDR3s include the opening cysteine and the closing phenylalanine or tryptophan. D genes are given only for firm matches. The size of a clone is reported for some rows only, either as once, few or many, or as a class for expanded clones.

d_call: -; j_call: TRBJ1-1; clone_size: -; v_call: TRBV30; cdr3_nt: TGTGCCTGGAGTGTAGCTATGGCGGGCACTGAAGCTTTCTTT; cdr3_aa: CAWSVAMAGTEAFF
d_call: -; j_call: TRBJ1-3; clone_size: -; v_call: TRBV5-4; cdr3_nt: TGTGCCAGCAGCTTAACAGACAGCCACTTATCTGGAAACACCATATATTTT; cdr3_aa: CASSLTDSHLSGNTIYF
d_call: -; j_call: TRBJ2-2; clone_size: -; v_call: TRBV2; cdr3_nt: TGTGCCAGCAGTGACAGGGGGGCCGGGGAGCTGTTTTTT; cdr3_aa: CASSDRGAGELFF
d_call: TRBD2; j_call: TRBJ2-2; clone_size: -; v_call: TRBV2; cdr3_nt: TGTGCCAGCAACTTAGCGGGGGGTAACACCGGGGAGCTGTTTTTT; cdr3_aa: CASNLAGGNTGELFF
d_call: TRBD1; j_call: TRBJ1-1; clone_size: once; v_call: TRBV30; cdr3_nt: TGTGCCTGGAGTGGGGGCAGGGGGCTGACTGAAGCTTTCTTT; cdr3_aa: CAWSGGRGLTEAFF
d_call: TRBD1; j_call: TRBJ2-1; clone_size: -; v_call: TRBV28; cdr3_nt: TGTGCCAGCAGTTTAGGGACAGCCGGTGAGCAGTTCTTC; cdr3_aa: CASSLGTAGEQFF
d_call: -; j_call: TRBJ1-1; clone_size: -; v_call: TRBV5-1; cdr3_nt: TGCGCCAGCAGGGGTGAGTGGGGCGGCACTGAAGCTTTCTTT; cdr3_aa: CASRGEWGGTEAFF
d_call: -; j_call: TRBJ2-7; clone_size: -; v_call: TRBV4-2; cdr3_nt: TGTGCCAGCAGCCAAGATAGATCCTACGAGCAGTACTTC; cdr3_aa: CASSQDRSYEQYF
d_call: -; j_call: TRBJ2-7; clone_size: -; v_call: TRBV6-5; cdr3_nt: TGTGCCAGCAGTTACCTCCAGGTCGAGCAGTACTTC; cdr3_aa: CASSYLQVEQYF
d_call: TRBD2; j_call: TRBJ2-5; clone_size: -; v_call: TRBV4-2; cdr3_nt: TGTGCCACCTCCACCCCGGGGGGAGAGACCCAGTACTTC; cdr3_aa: CATSTPGGETQYF
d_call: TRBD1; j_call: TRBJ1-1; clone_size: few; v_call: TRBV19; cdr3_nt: TGTGCCAGTAGGATGGGACAGGGGAACACTGAAGCTTTCTTT; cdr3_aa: CASRMGQGNTEAFF
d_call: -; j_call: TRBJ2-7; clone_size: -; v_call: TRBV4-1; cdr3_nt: TGCGCCAGCAGCCAAGAAAGTCCCCGGGACGAGCAGTACTTC; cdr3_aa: CASSQESPRDEQYF
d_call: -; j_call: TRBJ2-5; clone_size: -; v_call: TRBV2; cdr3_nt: TGTGCCAGCCGGGGGCGGGGGAAAGAGACCCAGTACTTC; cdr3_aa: CASRGRGKETQYF
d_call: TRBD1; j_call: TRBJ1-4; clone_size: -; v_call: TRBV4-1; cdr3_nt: TGCGCCAGCAGCCAAGGGGAAAGGACAGGGATGGAAAAACTGTTTTTT; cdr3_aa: CASSQGERTGMEKLFF
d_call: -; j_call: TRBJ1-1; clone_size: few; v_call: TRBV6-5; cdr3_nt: TGTGCCAGCAGGATCAACACTGAAGCTTTCTTT; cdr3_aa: CASRINTEAFF
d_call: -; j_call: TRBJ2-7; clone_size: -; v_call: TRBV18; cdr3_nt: TGTGCCAGCACCACAGGGGTCGGGGGCGAGCAGTACTTC; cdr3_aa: CASTTGVGGEQYF
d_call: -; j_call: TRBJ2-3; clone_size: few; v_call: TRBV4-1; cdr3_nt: TGCGCCAGCAGCCAAGAATCAGCGATCACAGATACGCAGTATTTT; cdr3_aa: CASSQESAITDTQYF
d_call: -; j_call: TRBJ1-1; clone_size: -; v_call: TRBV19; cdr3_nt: TGTGCCAGTAGTCCCACAGGGATGAACACTGAAGCTTTCTTT; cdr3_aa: CASSPTGMNTEAFF
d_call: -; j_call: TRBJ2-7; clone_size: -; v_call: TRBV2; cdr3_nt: TGTGCCAGCAGTGGGCAGGGTGGTTACGAGCAGTACTTC; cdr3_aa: CASSGQGGYEQYF
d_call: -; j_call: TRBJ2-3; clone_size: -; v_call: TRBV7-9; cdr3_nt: TGTGCCAGCAGCTTAGTGGCGGGGTACACAGATACGCAGTATTTT; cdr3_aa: CASSLVAGYTDTQYF
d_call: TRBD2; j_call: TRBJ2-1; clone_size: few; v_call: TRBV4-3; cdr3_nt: TGCGCCAGCAGCCAAGATCTATCGGGGCGGGGGGACAATGAGCAGTTCTTC; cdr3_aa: CASSQDLSGRGDNEQFF